The 25 T cell receptor beta chains listed next were all sequenced from one sample in a study of T cell responses to AZD1222 COVID-19 vaccine. Sequencing was performed with immunoSEQ multiplex PCR; in TCRdb, only in-frame clones are kept and a portion is missing. The sample lists 100,000 to 140,000 clones; around nine tenths were seen once. Sequences were derived from peripheral blood, sampled 28 days after the second AZD1222 dose. The receptor source for this set is an adult who received the AZD1222 COVID-19 vaccine.

The chain uses TRBV5-4 and TRBJ1-1, with 8 positions matching TRBD1. J was trimmed by 0 bases and V by 4 bases; bases with no gene match: 2. The germline V gene has CDR1 SGHNT and CDR2 YYREEE (reference sequence). The CDR3 is made up of 14 amino acids. CDR3 in amino acids: CASSQGAMNTEAFF. The CDR3 DNA is TGTGCCAGCAGCCAGGGGGCCATGAACACTGAAGCTTTCTTT.

This clone appeared once. The chain carries TRBV29-1 and TRBJ1-2; D unclear. CDR3 length equals 11 residues. V lost 4 bases and J 2 bases, leaving 5 bases between the germline ends. Germline V gives CDR1 SQVTM, CDR2 ANQGSEA. Written as DNA, the CDR3 is TGCAGCGTTGGAGACAACTATGGCTACACCTTC. Amino acid sequence: CSVGDNYGYTF.

V gene TRBV3-1 (or the pseudogene TRBV3-2) combines with J gene TRBJ2-7, with D hard to call. This CDR3 comprises 13 residues. CDR1 and CDR2 from the germline V gene are LGHDT and YNNKEL (reference sequence). V was shortened by 1 base and J by 3 bases, with 7 bases between the two germline ends. The CDR3 loop reads CASSQGGHYEQYF. CDR3 bases: TGTGCCAGCAGCCAAGGAGGCCACTACGAGCAGTACTTC.

The rearrangement links TRBV6-2 or TRBV6-3 to TRBJ2-6; 7 nucleotides align to TRBD1. V trimming: 5 bases; J trimming: 2 bases; junction bases outside the gene matches: 9. CDR1 MNHEY and CDR2 SVGEGT come from the germline V gene. CDR3 size: 17 residues. The DNA of the CDR3 is TGTGCCAGCAGTGCACAGGGGCTACTCCCTGGGGCCAACGTCCTGACTTTC. Protein sequence: CASSAQGLLPGANVLTF.

This clone showed up just once. V and J are TRBV11-2 and TRBJ1-6; 10 positions agree with TRBD1. This CDR3 has 17 amino acids. Trimming removed 4 bases from V and 7 bases from J; junction bases left unmatched: 10. CDR1 and CDR2 from the germline V gene are SGHAT and FQNNGV. CDR3 loop: CASSSGTGEVVNSPLHF. CDR3 coding DNA: TGTGCCAGCAGCTCCGGGACAGGGGAAGTGGTAAATTCACCCCTCCACTTT.

This clone was detected only once. The V call is TRBV9, the J call TRBJ2-3; 7 nucleotides align to TRBD2. This CDR3 has 15 amino acids. Trimming cost V 0 bases and J 3 bases; bases outside gene matches: 4. Germline CDR1 SGDLS, CDR2 YYNGEE. This CDR3 reads CASSVAGGGTDTQYF. CDR3 coding DNA: TGTGCCAGCAGCGTAGCTGGGGGAGGGACAGATACGCAGTATTTT.

The rearrangement links TRBV16 to TRBJ1-5; D ambiguous. This CDR3 has 14 amino acids. Trimming cost V 6 bases and J 7 bases, with 16 bases left between them. In germline, CDR1 is KGHSY, CDR2 FQNENV. The CDR3 reads CASSSTGERQPQHF. The DNA for the CDR3 is TGTGCCAGCAGTTCTACCGGGGAACGGCAGCCCCAGCATTTT. The whole variable domain, filled in from reference TRBV16 and TRBJ1-5, reads GEEVAQTPKHLVRGEGQKAKLYCAPIKGHSYVFWYQQVLKNEFKFLISFQNENVFDETGMPKERFSAKCLPNSPCSLEIQATKLEDSAVYFCASSSTGERQPQHFGDGTRLSIL.

This chain joins TRBV3-1 (or the pseudogene TRBV3-2) and TRBJ2-5; D may correspond to TRBD1 or TRBD2 (5 bases each). V was clipped by 4 bases and J by 1 base, with 7 bases between them. Germline V CDR1 and CDR2: LGHDT, YNNKEL (reference sequence). This CDR3 region has 13 residues. In DNA form, the CDR3 reads TGTGCCAGCAGCCCCGGGACCCAAGAGACCCAGTACTTC. Protein product: CASSPGTQETQYF.

The rearrangement uses TRBV4-1 and TRBJ1-5; the D is unclear. The CDR3 is 19 residues long. The V and J ends lost 0 bases and 0 bases respectively, with 18 bases between them. Germline CDR1 is MGHRA and CDR2 is YSYEKL. As DNA, the CDR3 is TGCGCCAGCAGCCAAGATGGACTCAGCGCCCTTTATAGCAATCAGCCCCAGCATTTT. The encoded protein is CASSQDGLSALYSNQPQHF.

This chain joins TRBV5-4 and TRBJ2-1; D remains unclear. The germline V and J ends were trimmed by 1 base and 10 bases, with 12 bases remaining between them. The CDR3 extends over 13 amino acids. In germline, CDR1 is SGHNT, CDR2 YYREEE (reference sequence). The CDR3, as DNA: TGTGCCAGCAGCTTGTATATAAGAGGAGAGCAGTTCTTC. Its protein product is CASSLYIRGEQFF.

This clone was detected a few times. V and J are TRBV5-1 and TRBJ2-7, with D tentatively TRBD1 or TRBD2 (6 bases each). CDR3 length: 15 residues. V shed 0 bases and J shed 5 bases, with 15 bases lying between them. Looked up from germline, CDR1 is SGHRS and CDR2 is YFSETQ. The CDR3 is CASSLEGGGSHEQYF. CDR3 sequence (DNA): TGCGCCAGCAGCTTGGAGGGGGGCGGGTCCCACGAGCAGTACTTC.

This clone was seen only once. The V call is TRBV29-1, the J call TRBJ1-2, with a possible D match to TRBD1 (5 bases). The CDR3 consists of 11 residues. V was cut by 3 bases and J by 8 bases, with 10 bases left in between. Germline CDR1 SQVTM, CDR2 ANQGSEA. CDR3 loop: CSVDRGDGYTF. In DNA form, the CDR3 reads TGCAGCGTTGACCGAGGGGACGGCTACACCTTC. The full variable domain, in which reference TRBV29-1 and TRBJ1-2 provide the parts outside the CDR3, is SAVISQKPSRDICQRGTSLTIQCQVDSQVTMMFWYRQQPGQSLTLIATANQGSEATYESGFVIDKFPISRPNLTFSTLTVSNMSPEDSSIYLCSVDRGDGYTFGSGTRLTVV.

The V gene is TRBV5-1, the J gene TRBJ1-4, with TRBD1 matching 10 bases. The V and J ends lost 3 bases and 0 bases, in that order; junction bases with no gene match: 8. Germline loops: CDR1 SGHRS, CDR2 YFSETQ. The CDR3 totals 18 residues. CDR3 nucleotides: TGCGCCAGCAGCTGGCGGGACAGGGGACCCGCAACTAATGAAAAACTGTTTTTT. It codes for CASSWRDRGPATNEKLFF.

The J gene is TRBJ2-6, the V gene TRBV5-4; D is undetermined. Germline CDR1 reads SGHNT; CDR2 reads YYREEE (reference sequence). The ends were cut back, 0 bases at V and 0 bases at J, with 4 bases in the middle. The length of the CDR3 is 15 residues. The CDR3 spells CASSLDNSGANVLTF. The CDR3 bases are TGTGCCAGCAGCTTGGATAACTCTGGGGCCAACGTCCTGACTTTC.

This clone appeared a single time. V usage is TRBV19 and J usage is TRBJ1-2, with D perhaps matching TRBD1 (5 bases). The CDR3 is 11 residues long. Trimming shortened V by 6 bases and J by 7 bases, and 9 bases separated the two germline ends. Germline CDR1 is LNHDA and CDR2 is SQIVND (reference sequence). The CDR3 DNA reads as TGTGCCAGTAGCTGGAGGGGTGGCTACACCTTC. The encoded protein is CASSWRGGYTF.

The chain recombines TRBV7-8 with TRBJ1-2; TRBD1 aligns across 7 bases. V shed 1 base and J 4 bases; nucleotides not matched to a gene: 9. CDR1 and CDR2 (germline): SGHVS, FQNEAQ. The CDR3 is 16 amino acids. Written as DNA, the CDR3 is TGTGCCAGCAGCTTAGAGGGCGGACAGGAGGTCTATGGCTACACCTTC. This sequence encodes CASSLEGGQEVYGYTF.

The J gene is TRBJ2-5, the V gene TRBV11-2; tentatively, D is TRBD1 or TRBD2 (5 bases each). V gave up 6 bases and J gave up 1 base, with 6 bases separating them. This CDR3 spans 12 amino acids. Germline CDR1 reads SGHAT; CDR2 reads FQNNGV. Here the CDR3 DNA reads TGTGCCAGCAGAGGGACCCAAGAGACCCAGTACTTC. Translated, it gives CASRGTQETQYF.

This clone was picked up one time. The J gene is TRBJ1-1, the V gene TRBV5-1; D may be TRBD1 (6 bases). This CDR3 is built from 13 residues. Germline CDR1 and CDR2: SGHRS and YFSETQ. V was pared by 4 bases and J by 0 bases, with 7 bases between. In nucleotides, the CDR3 is TGCGCCAGCAGCGGGGGCCTGAACACTGAAGCTTTCTTT. It codes for CASSGGLNTEAFF.

The V gene is TRBV4-1, the J gene TRBJ1-2, with a weak D call TRBD1 (5 bases). The CDR3 sequence is 14 residues long. Germline V gene sequence: CDR1 MGHRA, CDR2 YSYEKL. V lost 0 bases to trimming and J lost 3 bases, with 8 bases between them. The CDR3 DNA follows: TGCGCCAGCAGCCAAGAAGGGGTATACTATGGCTACACCTTC. This sequence encodes CASSQEGVYYGYTF.

The CDR3 region has the DNA TGTGCCAGCAGTAAAGCGGGAGGGCCCCAAGAGACCCAGTACTTC. Its translation is CASSKAGGPQETQYF. V gene TRBV6-2 or TRBV6-3 combines with J gene TRBJ2-5; 10 nucleotides agree with TRBD2. Germline CDR1 is MNHEY and CDR2 is SVGEGT. CDR3 length: 15 amino acids. V lost 5 bases and J lost 1; bases outside the gene matches: 4.

The chain is built from TRBV4-3 and TRBJ1-3; the D gene is possibly TRBD1 (6 bases). This CDR3 is 16 amino acids long. Trimming removed 2 bases from V and 0 bases from J, with 11 bases in between. Germline V lookup: CDR1 LGHNA, CDR2 YSLEER. CDR3 coding DNA: TGCGCCAGCAGCCAATCCCGGACAGTCTCTGGAAACACCATATATTTT. This sequence encodes CASSQSRTVSGNTIYF.

This clone occurred once. The chain is built from TRBV6-5 and TRBJ1-1, with 7 positions matching TRBD1. The CDR3 totals 14 residues. The ends lost 4 bases at V and 2 bases at J; junction bases unmatched: 4. Germline V gene data show CDR1 as MNHEY and CDR2 as SVGAGI. The CDR3 bases are TGTGCCAGCAGTTTCCACAGGGGTAACACTGAAGCTTTCTTT. Translated: CASSFHRGNTEAFF.

The J gene is TRBJ2-3, the V gene TRBV7-2; D may be TRBD1 or TRBD2 (6 bases each). The CDR3 is made up of 13 amino acids. The V gene's germline CDR1 is SGHTA and CDR2 FQGNSA. The V end lost 2 bases, the J end lost 4 bases, and 7 bases lay between the germline ends. The chain's CDR3 is CASSLRGADTQYF. DNA for the CDR3: TGTGCCAGCAGCTTAAGGGGGGCAGATACGCAGTATTTT.

The chain recombines TRBV20-1 with TRBJ2-3; 7 nucleotides line up with TRBD2. V gave up 3 bases and J gave up 5 bases; unmatched junction bases: 11. This CDR3 has 15 amino acids. CDR1 DFQATT and CDR2 SNEGSKA come from the germline V gene (reference sequence). The CDR3 region has the DNA TGCAGTGCTAGTCGGGCAGCGGGGTTACTAGATACGCAGTATTTT. Its translation: CSASRAAGLLDTQYF.

The chain combines TRBV5-4 with TRBJ1-1; D is unresolved. The CDR3 spans 15 residues. V was cut by 0 bases and J by 5 bases, with 14 bases left in between. Looked up from germline, CDR1 is SGHNT and CDR2 is YYREEE (reference sequence). Written as DNA, the CDR3 is TGTGCCAGCAGCTTGGTCGTTTGGGGAGAGACTGAAGCTTTCTTT. Its translation: CASSLVVWGETEAFF. Combining the CDR3 with reference TRBV5-4 and TRBJ1-1 gives the whole variable domain ETGVTQSPTHLIKTRGQQVTLRCSSQSGHNTVSWYQQALGQGPQFIFQYYREEENGRGNFPPRFSGLQFPNYSSELNVNALELDDSALYLCASSLVVWGETEAFFGQGTRLTVV.